This T cell receptor beta chain was recorded in a study of OX40 agonist ivuxolimab in advanced cancers. Study background: The patients' treatment was ivuxolimab, an agonistic anti-OX40 (CD134) antibody. Prior anti-PD-1, anti-PD-L1 or anti-CTLA-4 therapy was allowed; 40% had some. Patients achieving partial responses numbered three: one hepatocellular carcinoma case and two cutaneous melanoma cases.

Profiled with immunoSEQ multiplex PCR; TCRdb holds only in-frame clones, not every one. The table lists just under 65,000 clones, about 90% of them singletons. Cycle 7 day 1, cycle 4 day 1, and baseline were the timepoints at which blood was sampled. This CDR3 is 15 amino acids long. V lost 4 bases, J lost 5 bases, and 9 bases stayed unmatched. The germline gives CDR1 SGHRS, CDR2 YFSETQ. The chain combines TRBV5-1 with TRBJ2-7, with 10 bases lining up with TRBD2. This TCR was sampled from an adult with an advanced solid tumor such as melanoma, head and neck, liver or kidney cancer. Sequences were derived from CD4+ or CD8+ T cells sorted from blood, sampled in a trial of the OX40 agonist ivuxolimab. The CDR3: CASSPPGLASHEQYF. CDR3 bases: TGCGCCAGCAGCCCACCGGGACTAGCGAGTCACGAGCAGTACTTC.